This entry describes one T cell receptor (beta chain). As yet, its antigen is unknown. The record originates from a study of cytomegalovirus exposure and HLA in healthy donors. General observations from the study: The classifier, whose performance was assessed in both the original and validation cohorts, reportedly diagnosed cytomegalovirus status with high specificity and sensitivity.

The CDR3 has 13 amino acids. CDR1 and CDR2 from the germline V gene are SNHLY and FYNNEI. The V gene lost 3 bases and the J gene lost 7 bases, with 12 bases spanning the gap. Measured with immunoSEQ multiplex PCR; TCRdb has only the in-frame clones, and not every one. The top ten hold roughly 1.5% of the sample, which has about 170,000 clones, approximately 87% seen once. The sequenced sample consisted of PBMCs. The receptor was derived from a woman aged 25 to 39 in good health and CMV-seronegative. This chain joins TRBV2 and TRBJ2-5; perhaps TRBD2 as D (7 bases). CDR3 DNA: TGTGCCAGCAGTGACGGGGGGCGAGGGACCCAGTACTTC. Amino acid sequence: CASSDGGRGTQYF.